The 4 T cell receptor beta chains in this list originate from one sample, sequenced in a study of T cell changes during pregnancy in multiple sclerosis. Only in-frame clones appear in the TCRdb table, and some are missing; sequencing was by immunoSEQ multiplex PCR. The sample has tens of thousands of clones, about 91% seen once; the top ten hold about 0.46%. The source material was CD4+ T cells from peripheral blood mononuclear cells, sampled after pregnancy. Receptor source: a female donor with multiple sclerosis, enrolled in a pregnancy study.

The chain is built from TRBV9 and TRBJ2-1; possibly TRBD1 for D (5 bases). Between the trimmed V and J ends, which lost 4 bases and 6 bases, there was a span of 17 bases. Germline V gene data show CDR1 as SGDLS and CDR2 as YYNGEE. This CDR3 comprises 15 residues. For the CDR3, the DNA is TGTGCCAGCAGCCCCCTTGCGACAGCTTTCAATGAGCAGTTCTTC. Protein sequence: CASSPLATAFNEQFF.

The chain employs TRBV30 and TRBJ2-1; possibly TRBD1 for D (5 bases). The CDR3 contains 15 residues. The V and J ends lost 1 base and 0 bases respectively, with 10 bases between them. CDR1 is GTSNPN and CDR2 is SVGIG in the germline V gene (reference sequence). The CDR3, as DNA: TGTGCCTGGAGTGCAGGGTCCCGCTCCTACAATGAGCAGTTCTTC. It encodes CAWSAGSRSYNEQFF.

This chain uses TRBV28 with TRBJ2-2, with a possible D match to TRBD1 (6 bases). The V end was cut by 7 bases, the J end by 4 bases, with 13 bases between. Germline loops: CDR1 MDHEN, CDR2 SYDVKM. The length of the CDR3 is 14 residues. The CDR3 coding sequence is TGTGCCAGCACTACGGACAGAGCCACCGGGGAGCTGTTTTTT. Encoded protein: CASTTDRATGELFF.

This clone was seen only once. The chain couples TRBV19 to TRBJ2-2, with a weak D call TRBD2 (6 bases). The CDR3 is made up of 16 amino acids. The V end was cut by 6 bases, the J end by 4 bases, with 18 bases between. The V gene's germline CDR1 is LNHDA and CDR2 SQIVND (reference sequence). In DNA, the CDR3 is TGTGCCAGTAGATGGGGGGAACAGGTCGGCACCGGGGAGCTGTTTTTT. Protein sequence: CASRWGEQVGTGELFF.